The 24 T cell receptor beta chains reported below all come from one sample, sequenced in a study of shared clonotypes between healthy human individuals. TCRdb's copy holds only in-frame clones and misses some; the assay was immunoSEQ multiplex PCR. The profile shows 1.5 million to 2.5 million clones, around 96% of them singletons. Selected positively for CCR7 and CD45RO-negative, naive CD8 cells excluded terminally differentiated effector memory CD45RA+ cells. Source material: naive CD8+ T cells sorted from blood. The origin of the receptors is a man in his late teens or twenties in good health.

This sequence joins TRBV5-1 and TRBJ2-1; 8 bases map to TRBD2. Germline loops: CDR1 SGHRS, CDR2 YFSETQ. The V gene end was trimmed by 4 bases and the J gene end by 2 bases; junction bases not matched to a gene: 5. This CDR3 has 15 amino acids. The CDR3 spells CASSPISGAYNEQFF. CDR3 coding DNA: TGCGCCAGCAGCCCTATTAGCGGGGCCTACAATGAGCAGTTCTTC.

The rearrangement joins TRBV25-1 to TRBJ1-1, with a possible D match to TRBD1 (5 bases). Deletions cut 3 bases from V and 5 bases from J, with 10 bases between. This CDR3 contains 13 residues. Germline assignment: CDR1 MGHDK and CDR2 SYGVNS. This chain's CDR3 is CASSDQGFTEAFF. The CDR3 DNA reads TGTGCCAGCAGTGACCAGGGCTTTACTGAAGCTTTCTTT.

The chain uses TRBV30 and TRBJ1-2; D is undetermined. V shed 1 base and J shed 0 bases, with 12 bases lying between them. Looked up from germline, CDR1 is GTSNPN and CDR2 is SVGIG (reference sequence). This CDR3 contains 15 residues. DNA for the CDR3: TGTGCCTGGAGTGATGACCGAGAAGCTAACTATGGCTACACCTTC. Amino acids: CAWSDDREANYGYTF.

The rearrangement uses TRBV4-1 and TRBJ1-1, with D maybe TRBD1 (6 bases). V lost 1 base and J 7 bases, leaving 13 bases between the germline ends. CDR3 length: 14 residues. CDR1 and CDR2 from the germline V gene are MGHRA and YSYEKL. Written as DNA, the CDR3 is TGCGCCAGCAGCCAAGTCGGAGGGGGAGGTGAAGCTTTCTTT. Its translation: CASSQVGGGGEAFF.

The chain has TRBV5-1 and TRBJ2-5; 9 nucleotides align to TRBD1. CDR3 length: 16 residues. J was trimmed by 4 bases and V by 0 bases; bases with no gene match: 7. Germline values: CDR1 SGHRS, CDR2 YFSETQ. In DNA, the CDR3 is TGCGCCAGCAGCTTGGAGGACAGGGGTGGCCCAGAGACCCAGTACTTC. As protein: CASSLEDRGGPETQYF.

V usage is TRBV5-1 and J usage is TRBJ2-2; maybe TRBD1 (5 bases). The CDR3 spans 16 residues. Germline assignment: CDR1 SGHRS and CDR2 YFSETQ. The V and J ends lost 1 base and 0 bases respectively, with 10 bases between them. Written as DNA, the CDR3 is TGCGCCAGCAGCTTGATGGCAGGGTCGAACACCGGGGAGCTGTTTTTT. It translates to CASSLMAGSNTGELFF.

The chain combines TRBV30 with TRBJ1-6; TRBD1 might be the D (5 bases). Germline lookup yields CDR1 GTSNPN and CDR2 SVGIG (reference sequence). The germline V and J ends were trimmed by 4 bases and 5 bases, with 18 bases remaining between them. The CDR3 consists of 16 residues. The CDR3 sequence: CAWTLKGVGDNSPLHF. The DNA for the CDR3 is TGTGCCTGGACCCTTAAAGGGGTAGGAGATAATTCACCCCTCCACTTT.

Note on this clone: Different DNA sequences within this sample yield the same CDR3. The genes are TRBV11-2 and TRBJ2-1, with D unclear. Trimming shortened V by 3 bases and J by 4 bases, and 4 bases separated the two germline ends. This CDR3 region has 12 residues. Germline V lookup: CDR1 SGHAT, CDR2 FQNNGV. CDR3 nucleotides: TGTGCCAGCAGCTTTGGTTACAATGAGCAGTTCTTC. Translated: CASSFGYNEQFF.

The rearrangement links TRBV4-1 to TRBJ1-5, with D uncertain. V shed 0 bases and J shed 0 bases, with 12 bases lying between them. The CDR3 totals 17 residues. Germline V gene lookup returns CDR1 MGHRA and CDR2 YSYEKL. The CDR3 bases are TGCGCCAGCAGCCAAGACTCGTATCGGTATAGCAATCAGCCCCAGCATTTT. It yields the protein CASSQDSYRYSNQPQHF.

This clone appeared once. The V call is TRBV4-3, the J call TRBJ2-2, with 10 bases that match TRBD2. The CDR3 sequence is 19 residues long. V was clipped by 1 base and J by 5 bases; unmatched bases: 13. Germline CDR1 is LGHNA and CDR2 is YSLEER. The CDR3 is CASSQAIGELAGWTGELFF. The CDR3 bases are TGCGCCAGCAGCCAAGCGATCGGTGAACTAGCGGGATGGACCGGGGAGCTGTTTTTT.

This chain connects TRBV19 to TRBJ2-3, with D perhaps TRBD1 (5 bases). This CDR3 spans 17 amino acids. The V end was cut by 5 bases, the J end by 5 bases, with 23 bases between. Germline V gene sequence: CDR1 LNHDA, CDR2 SQIVND (reference sequence). The CDR3 is CASSGKPWTIKGDTQYF. The DNA for the CDR3 is TGTGCCAGTAGTGGGAAGCCCTGGACAATAAAGGGAGATACGCAGTATTTT.

The CDR3 coding sequence is TGTGCCAGCAGTATTGGACAGGGTGTAGAAAAACTGTTTTTT. Protein sequence: CASSIGQGVEKLFF. This sequence joins TRBV13 and TRBJ1-4; 8 bases fit TRBD1. Germline loops: CDR1 PRHDT, CDR2 FYEKMQ (reference sequence). CDR3 length: 14 residues. Trimming removed 6 bases from V and 8 bases from J; junction bases left unmatched: 8. The whole variable domain, remainder taken from reference TRBV13 and TRBJ1-4, is AAGVIQSPRHLIKEKRETATLKCYPIPRHDTVYWYQQGPGQDPQFLISFYEKMQSDKGSIPDRFSAQQFSDYHSELNMSSLELGDSALYFCASSIGQGVEKLFFGSGTQLSVL.

As regards this clone: The same CDR3 arises from other DNA sequences in this sample as well. V is TRBV7-9 and J is TRBJ2-7, with 12 bases matching TRBD2. The CDR3 has 15 amino acids. Germline assignment: CDR1 SEHNR and CDR2 FQNEAQ (reference sequence). J lost 5 bases, V lost 2 bases, and 4 bases had no gene match. The CDR3 DNA reads as TGTGCCAGCAGCTTACTAGCGGGGGGGCCGCACGAGCAGTACTTC. It yields the protein CASSLLAGGPHEQYF.

The V call is TRBV7-3, the J call TRBJ2-1, with D possibly matching TRBD1 (5 bases). The ends were cut back, 3 bases at V and 9 bases at J, with 12 bases in the middle. The CDR3 is 13 amino acids. The V gene's germline CDR1 is SGHTA and CDR2 FQGTGA. The CDR3 loop is CASSFLQGSEQFF. CDR3 coding DNA: TGTGCCAGCAGCTTCCTCCAGGGCTCTGAGCAGTTCTTC.

As regards this clone: Other DNA sequences from this sample encode an identical CDR3 as well. The CDR3 DNA reads as TGCGCCAGCAGCTTGGCCCCCGGTGAGACCCAGTACTTC. Residues: CASSLAPGETQYF. The V call is TRBV5-1, the J call TRBJ2-5, with D uncertain. The CDR3 is 13 amino acids. Germline CDR1 SGHRS, CDR2 YFSETQ. The germline V and J ends were trimmed by 0 bases and 5 bases, with 8 bases remaining between them.

V gene TRBV27 combines with J gene TRBJ1-2, with a possible D match to TRBD1 (5 bases). Between the trimmed V and J ends, which lost 5 bases and 6 bases, there was a span of 13 bases. The V gene's germline CDR1 is MNHEY and CDR2 SMNVEV (reference sequence). The CDR3 is 13 amino acids. The CDR3 spells CASSLGGEDGYTF. As DNA, the CDR3 is TGTGCCAGCAGTCTCGGGGGAGAAGATGGCTACACCTTC.

The chain couples TRBV5-6 to TRBJ2-5; TRBD1 matches 7 bases. CDR1 and CDR2 (germline): SGHDT, YYEEEE. The CDR3 runs 15 residues. V was pared by 1 base and J by 4 bases, with 7 bases of the junction left unmatched. CDR3 nucleotide sequence: TGTGCCAGCAGCTTGTTAGAGGGGGCAGGAGAGACCCAGTACTTC. This sequence encodes CASSLLEGAGETQYF.

Points on this clone: Other DNA sequences in the sample encode the same CDR3. The chain has TRBV4-2 and TRBJ2-7, with D possibly matching TRBD2 (6 bases). CDR1 is LGHNA, CDR2 YNFKEQ, per germline. V was clipped by 0 bases and J by 4 bases, with 7 bases between them. The CDR3 consists of 13 residues. CDR3 residues: CASSQEGGYEQYF. Written as DNA, the CDR3 is TGTGCCAGCAGCCAAGAGGGGGGATACGAGCAGTACTTC.

J is TRBJ1-1 and V is TRBV7-6, with a weak D call TRBD1 (5 bases). The CDR3 contains 16 residues. Trimming removed 0 bases at V and 0 bases at J, with 11 bases between. The germline CDR1 and CDR2 sequences are SGHVS and FNYEAQ. For the CDR3, the DNA is TGTGCCAGCAGCTTAGCAGTCGGGGGGGTGAACACTGAAGCTTTCTTT. Residues: CASSLAVGGVNTEAFF.

The V gene is TRBV7-2, the J gene TRBJ2-7, with 7 bases matching TRBD1. The germline V gene encodes CDR1 SGHTA and CDR2 FQGNSA. This CDR3 is built from 17 residues. With 2 bases clipped from V and 1 base from J, the junction kept 11 bases outside the gene matches. The CDR3 bases are TGTGCCAGCAGCTTAAAATCCGGGACAGCCAGGTCCTACGAGCAGTACTTC. It is translated as CASSLKSGTARSYEQYF.

The chain employs TRBV6-5 and TRBJ2-5; D is unclear. The V end lost 0 bases, the J end lost 0 bases, and 8 bases lay between the germline ends. This CDR3 has 15 residues. Germline lookup yields CDR1 MNHEY and CDR2 SVGAGI. CDR3 bases: TGTGCCAGCAGTTACTCTTTCGGAGACCAAGAGACCCAGTACTTC. Protein product: CASSYSFGDQETQYF.

The gene calls are TRBV5-1 and TRBJ2-7; unclear D gene. The germline V and J ends were trimmed by 1 base and 0 bases, with 5 bases remaining between them. This CDR3 is built from 13 residues. Per the germline V gene, CDR1 is SGHRS and CDR2 is YFSETQ. In DNA, the CDR3 is TGCGCCAGCAGCTTGTTGACCTCCTACGAGCAGTACTTC. This encodes CASSLLTSYEQYF.

This clone was observed a single time. The chain employs TRBV10-2 and TRBJ1-2, with TRBD1 identical over 8 bases. V was pared by 7 bases and J by 4 bases, with 8 bases of the junction left unmatched. The CDR3 has 14 residues. CDR1 and CDR2 from the germline V gene are WSHSY and SAAADI. CDR3 residues: CASTHPGTGYGYTF. CDR3 DNA sequence: TGCGCCAGCACCCATCCCGGGACAGGCTATGGCTACACCTTC.

Regarding this clone: A junction end diverges from the germline sequence, so it may reflect a read error. V gene TRBV6-1 combines with J gene TRBJ2-7; 10 bases fit TRBD1. CDR1 MNHNS and CDR2 SASEGT come from the germline V gene. The CDR3 extends over 13 amino acids. The DNA for the CDR3 is TGTGCCTGCCGGGACAGGGGCTCCAACGAGCAGTACTTC. It yields the protein CACRDRGSNEQYF.